This entry concerns a single TCR beta chain. The antigen is unknown. Findings of the study overall: In terms of TCR gene usage, tumor memory CD4+ T cells clustered together with blood and lymph node memory CD4+ cells, as well as with lymph node naive CD4+ cells.

CDR1 and CDR2 from the germline V gene are SGHDN and FVKESK. V lost 1 base and J 4 bases, leaving 11 bases between the germline ends. This CDR3 is 15 amino acids long. Full-length variable regions came from constant-region reverse primers plus semi-nested Nested Universal Primer A PCR. TCRdb passed the 5' RACE reads through MiXCR, listing each CDR3 protein once. The data show approximately 23,000 distinct CDR3 sequences, more than 25% seen once. Naive CD4+ T cells were purified with Tregs depleted by CD25. Sample: tumor-infiltrating naive CD4+ T cells sorted from the breast tumor. As to subset: naive CD4+ T cells, CD4+CD45RA+CD25-. This TCR was sampled from a female donor with breast cancer. J is TRBJ2-1 and V is TRBV14; TRBD2 is a possible D gene (6 bases). CDR3 in amino acids: CASSQGLVGYNEQFF. For the CDR3, the DNA is TGTGCCAGCAGCCAAGGACTAGTGGGTTACAATGAGCAGTTCTTC. Drawing the rest from reference TRBV14 and TRBJ2-1, the complete variable domain is EAGVTQFPSHSVIEKGQTVTLRCDPISGHDNLYWYRRVMGKEIKFLLHFVKESKQDESGMPNNRFLAERTGGTYSTLKVQPAELEDSGVYFCASSQGLVGYNEQFFGPGTRLTVL.